These 31 T cell receptor beta chains came from one sample sequenced in a study of STAT5B mutations in CD4+ large granular lymphocyte leukemia. The assay was immunoSEQ multiplex PCR, and TCRdb's table has in-frame clones only and misses some. The table lists roughly 34,000 clones, approximately 80% of them singletons. Sequencing was performed on CD4+ T cells from blood buffy coats. These receptors were collected from a human donor in good health.

The chain uses TRBV30 and TRBJ2-7; 7 bases fit TRBD1. The CDR3 length is 13 residues. With V trimmed by 1 base and J by 4 bases, 4 bases remained unmatched. Per germline, CDR1 GTSNPN and CDR2 SVGIG (reference sequence). The CDR3 sequence is CAWSEGQKYEQYF. The CDR3 DNA follows: TGTGCCTGGAGTGAGGGACAGAAATACGAGCAGTACTTC.

The V gene is TRBV5-1, the J gene TRBJ1-1, with 8 bases matching TRBD1. The V segment lost 7 bases and the J segment 4 bases; nucleotides outside the gene matches: 18. CDR3 length: 17 residues. Per germline, CDR1 SGHRS and CDR2 YFSETQ. CDR3 nucleotide sequence: TGCGCCAGCGGGCCCGGACAGGGAACAAGAGGTGGCACTGAAGCTTTCTTT. Protein sequence: CASGPGQGTRGGTEAFF. The whole variable domain, remainder taken from reference TRBV5-1 and TRBJ1-1, is KAGVTQTPRYLIKTRGQQVTLSCSPISGHRSVSWYQQTPGQGLQFLFEYFSETQRNKGNFPGRFSGRQFSNSRSEMNVSTLELGDSALYLCASGPGQGTRGGTEAFFGQGTRLTVV.

The V gene is TRBV30, the J gene TRBJ2-1; unclear D gene. Trimming cost V 0 bases and J 0 bases, with 9 bases left between them. CDR1 and CDR2 (germline): GTSNPN, SVGIG (reference sequence). The CDR3 extends over 15 amino acids. CDR3 in amino acids: CAWSVRWSSYNEQFF. DNA for the CDR3: TGTGCCTGGAGTGTACGTTGGAGCTCCTACAATGAGCAGTTCTTC.

The V and J genes are TRBV7-3 and TRBJ1-5; D unclear. The CDR3 length is 15 residues. Trimming stripped 3 bases from V and 5 bases from J, with 14 bases between. Per the germline V gene, CDR1 is SGHTA and CDR2 is FQGTGA. CDR3 coding DNA: TGTGCCAGCAGCTTCTATTCCCGCAACTATCAGCCCCAGCATTTT. Translating gives CASSFYSRNYQPQHF.

The V call is TRBV14, the J call TRBJ2-7; D unclear. V lost 2 bases and J lost 0, with 5 bases in between. CDR3 size: 13 residues. From germline, CDR1 is SGHDN and CDR2 FVKESK. The CDR3 is CASSQLSSYEQYF. Here the CDR3 DNA reads TGTGCCAGCAGCCAACTGAGCTCCTACGAGCAGTACTTC. The full variable domain, completed using reference TRBV14 and TRBJ2-7, is EAGVTQFPSHSVIEKGQTVTLRCDPISGHDNLYWYRRVMGKEIKFLLHFVKESKQDESGMPNNRFLAERTGGTYSTLKVQPAELEDSGVYFCASSQLSSYEQYFGPGTRLTVT.

A note on this clone: Other nucleotide sequences in the sample specify the same CDR3. The J gene is TRBJ1-1, the V gene TRBV27; TRBD1 might be the D (5 bases). Germline V gene lookup returns CDR1 MNHEY and CDR2 SMNVEV (reference sequence). Trimming removed 9 bases at V and 1 base at J, with 15 bases between. CDR3 size: 14 residues. CDR3 residues: CASWGRASNTEAFF. Written as DNA, the CDR3 is TGTGCCAGTTGGGGCAGAGCCTCGAACACTGAAGCTTTCTTT.

The CDR3 region has the DNA TGTGCCAGCAGCTTGAGGGATAGCTATAATGAAAAACTGTTTTTT. It specifies CASSLRDSYNEKLFF. This chain joins TRBV5-6 and TRBJ1-4; D gene unclear. From germline, CDR1 is SGHDT and CDR2 YYEEEE. There are 15 residues in the CDR3. V gave up 1 base and J gave up 4 bases, with 11 bases separating them.

The rearrangement links TRBV28 to TRBJ2-2; 8 positions match TRBD2. This CDR3 contains 15 residues. After removal of 6 bases from V and 3 bases from J, the junction contained 6 bases not matched to a gene. Germline CDR1 reads MDHEN; CDR2 reads SYDVKM. The CDR3 loop is CASRPGLGDTGELFF. The DNA for the CDR3 is TGTGCCAGCAGACCGGGACTAGGGGACACCGGGGAGCTGTTTTTT.

The CDR3 region is CAWRAHTGGYEQYF. The CDR3 DNA follows: TGTGCCTGGAGGGCTCACACAGGGGGCTACGAGCAGTACTTC. V usage is TRBV30 and J usage is TRBJ2-7; 8 bases map to TRBD1. Germline lookup yields CDR1 GTSNPN and CDR2 SVGIG (reference sequence). The CDR3 is 14 residues long. The trim removed 3 bases at V and 3 bases at J, leaving 7 bases unmatched.

This chain joins TRBV30 and TRBJ2-7, with D possibly matching TRBD1 (6 bases). Germline V gene sequence: CDR1 GTSNPN, CDR2 SVGIG (reference sequence). V was trimmed by 4 bases and J by 0 bases, leaving 16 bases between them. This CDR3 has 15 residues. The CDR3 coding sequence is TGTGCCTGGACCGAGGGACACTCGAGCTCCTACGAGCAGTACTTC. Residues: CAWTEGHSSSYEQYF.

The chain carries TRBV30 and TRBJ1-4; D unresolved. The CDR3 length is 15 residues. Per germline, CDR1 GTSNPN and CDR2 SVGIG (reference sequence). Between the trimmed V and J ends, which lost 1 base and 0 bases, there was a span of 9 bases. As DNA, the CDR3 is TGTGCCTGGAGTGACGGCCGTGCAACTAATGAAAAACTGTTTTTT. As protein: CAWSDGRATNEKLFF. Looking up the rest from reference TRBV30 and TRBJ1-4 gives the full variable domain: SQTIHQWPATLVQPVGSPLSLECTVEGTSNPNLYWYRQAAGRGLQLLFYSVGIGQISSEVPQNLSASRPQDRQFILSSKKLLLSDSGFYLCAWSDGRATNEKLFFGSGTQLSVL.

This clone has only a few counts. The rearrangement links TRBV30 to TRBJ1-1, with no clear D. Germline loops: CDR1 GTSNPN, CDR2 SVGIG (reference sequence). The CDR3 is 12 amino acids. Trimming shortened V by 5 bases and J by 3 bases, and 10 bases separated the two germline ends. For the CDR3, the DNA is TGTGCCTGGGGAGGTGAGGACACTGAAGCTTTCTTT. This codes for CAWGGEDTEAFF. The whole variable domain, remainder taken from reference TRBV30 and TRBJ1-1, is SQTIHQWPATLVQPVGSPLSLECTVEGTSNPNLYWYRQAAGRGLQLLFYSVGIGQISSEVPQNLSASRPQDRQFILSSKKLLLSDSGFYLCAWGGEDTEAFFGQGTRLTVV.

The rearrangement joins TRBV6-1 to TRBJ1-4, with no clear D. Germline lookup yields CDR1 MNHNS and CDR2 SASEGT. The CDR3 covers 15 residues. The V end lost 6 bases, the J end lost 1 base, and 12 bases lay between the germline ends. The CDR3: CASSFGAVTNEKLFF. The DNA of the CDR3 is TGTGCCAGCAGCTTCGGAGCAGTAACTAATGAAAAACTGTTTTTT.

The V call is TRBV4-3, the J call TRBJ2-1; 15 bases are shared with TRBD2. CDR1 is LGHNA, CDR2 YSLEER, per germline. The CDR3 is 17 amino acids. Trimming at V came to 1 base and at J to 8 bases, leaving 6 bases not matched to a gene. As DNA, the CDR3 is TGCGCCAGCAGCCAAGTGGGGACTAGCGGGAGGAAGGATGAGCAGTTCTTC. Translated: CASSQVGTSGRKDEQFF.

V and J are TRBV18 and TRBJ2-7; TRBD2 matches 11 bases. Looked up from germline, CDR1 is KGHSH and CDR2 is LQKENI. The CDR3 is made up of 15 amino acids. V gave up 1 base and J gave up 6 bases; unmatched junction bases: 5. CDR3 loop: CASSPRVTSGTEQYF. The CDR3 region has the DNA TGTGCCAGCTCACCACGGGTGACTAGCGGGACCGAGCAGTACTTC. The whole variable domain, remainder taken from reference TRBV18 and TRBJ2-7, is NAGVMQNPRHLVRRRGQEARLRCSPMKGHSHVYWYRQLPEEGLKFMVYLQKENIIDESGMPKERFSAEFPKEGPSILRIQQVVRGDSAAYFCASSPRVTSGTEQYFGPGTRLTVT.

In this sample, this clone turned up a few times. J is TRBJ1-2 and V is TRBV6-5; 8 positions match TRBD1. This CDR3 has 14 residues. The germline V gene has CDR1 MNHEY and CDR2 SVGAGI. The trim removed 7 bases at V and 4 bases at J, leaving 8 bases unmatched. CDR3 residues: CASIAPGGVYGYTF. CDR3 in DNA: TGTGCCAGCATTGCTCCAGGGGGCGTCTATGGCTACACCTTC.

The chain joins TRBV7-8 to TRBJ1-6, with D perhaps matching TRBD1 (5 bases). Germline CDR1 and CDR2: SGHVS and FQNEAQ. V gave up 6 bases and J gave up 8 bases, with 17 bases separating them. The CDR3 is made up of 15 amino acids. CDR3 bases: TGTGCCAGCAGTTCGGGCGGCAGGGATCATTCACCCCTCCACTTT. This gives the protein CASSSGGRDHSPLHF. The whole variable domain, remainder taken from reference TRBV7-8 and TRBJ1-6, is GAGVSQSPRYKVAKRGQDVALRCDPISGHVSLFWYQQALGQGPEFLTYFQNEAQLDKSGLPSDRFFAERPEGSVSTLKIQRTQQEDSAVYLCASSSGGRDHSPLHFGNGTRLTVT.

A word on this clone: Its ends do not fully match the called genes, so a read error is possible. The rearrangement links TRBV11-2 to TRBJ2-7; 7 bases fit TRBD2. Per the germline V gene, CDR1 is SGHAT and CDR2 is FQNNGV. The CDR3 length is 15 residues. The CDR3: CASSLSSGGHYAQYF. DNA for the CDR3: TGTGCCAGCAGCTTATCCTCGGGAGGACATTACGCGCAGTACTTC.

The J gene is TRBJ2-2, the V gene TRBV6-5; 8 nucleotides match TRBD2. The germline CDR1 and CDR2 sequences are MNHEY and SVGAGI. V dropped 6 bases and J dropped 7; count of bases not matched to a gene: 7. This CDR3 has 14 amino acids. This chain's CDR3 is CASRTGTSIGELFF. In DNA, the CDR3 is TGTGCCAGCAGAACCGGGACTAGTATCGGGGAGCTGTTTTTT.

The chain is built from TRBV4-1 and TRBJ1-5, with D uncertain. This CDR3 spans 15 amino acids. The germline V gene encodes CDR1 MGHRA and CDR2 YSYEKL. V was shortened by 3 bases and J by 3 bases, with 12 bases between the two germline ends. The CDR3 DNA follows: TGCGCCAGCAGCCAGAAGTTTCTTGACAATCAGCCCCAGCATTTT. Residues: CASSQKFLDNQPQHF.

This clone was counted between two and nine times. The rearrangement uses TRBV6-5 and TRBJ1-4, with D possibly TRBD1 on 5 matching bases. V lost 6 bases to trimming and J lost 3 bases, with 11 bases between them. The germline V gene has CDR1 MNHEY and CDR2 SVGAGI. The CDR3 has 14 residues. CDR3 amino acids: CASRPRGANEKLFF. CDR3 nucleotides: TGTGCCAGCAGGCCGCGGGGGGCTAATGAAAAACTGTTTTTT.

The V and J genes are TRBV5-6 and TRBJ2-1; 10 bases match TRBD2. Trimming at V came to 0 bases and at J to 5 bases, leaving 5 bases not matched to a gene. Germline CDR1 SGHDT, CDR2 YYEEEE. This CDR3 is built from 16 residues. CDR3 amino acids: CASSLGLAGVHNEQFF. The CDR3 DNA sequence: TGTGCCAGCAGCTTGGGGCTAGCGGGAGTCCACAATGAGCAGTTCTTC.

The chain is built from TRBV5-6 and TRBJ2-1; no clear D. The CDR3 is 13 residues long. Trimming took off 1 base at V and 8 bases at J, with 10 bases between the two ends. Germline V gives CDR1 SGHDT, CDR2 YYEEEE. CDR3 in amino acids: CASSLQPIDEQFF. CDR3 bases: TGTGCCAGCAGCTTGCAGCCGATCGATGAGCAGTTCTTC. Combining the CDR3 with reference TRBV5-6 and TRBJ2-1 gives the whole variable domain DAGVTQSPTHLIKTRGQQVTLRCSPKSGHDTVSWYQQALGQGPQFIFQYYEEEERQRGNFPDRFSGHQFPNYSSELNVNALLLGDSALYLCASSLQPIDEQFFGPGTRLTVL.

The J gene is TRBJ1-1, the V gene TRBV14, with TRBD1 as a possible D gene (5 bases). The V end lost 1 base, the J end lost 11 bases, and 17 bases lay between the germline ends. This CDR3 contains 14 residues. From germline, CDR1 is SGHDN and CDR2 FVKESK. In DNA form, the CDR3 reads TGTGCCAGCAGCCAAGTGGGGGACCCAAGGCGGGCTTTCTTT. Encoded protein: CASSQVGDPRRAFF.

The V call is TRBV25-1, the J call TRBJ1-2, with a tentative D call TRBD1 (5 bases). The germline CDR1 and CDR2 sequences are MGHDK and SYGVNS. This CDR3 comprises 15 residues. Trimming shortened V by 0 bases and J by 5 bases, and 13 bases separated the two germline ends. Written as DNA, the CDR3 is TGTGCCAGCAGTGAATATTCCGCGGGGGAGTATGGCTACACCTTC. Translation gives CASSEYSAGEYGYTF.

J is TRBJ2-3 and V is TRBV7-2; 7 bases are a match to TRBD2. Germline V gene sequence: CDR1 SGHTA, CDR2 FQGNSA. CDR3 length equals 15 residues. V lost 0 bases to trimming and J lost 7 bases; unmatched junction nucleotides: 7. CDR3 amino acids: CASSLAGRTLNTQYF. The CDR3 region has the DNA TGTGCCAGCAGCTTAGCCGGGAGGACACTCAATACGCAGTATTTT.

The V gene is TRBV4-3, the J gene TRBJ2-7; 12 bases line up with TRBD1. The V and J ends lost 3 bases and 8 bases, in that order; junction bases with no gene match: 2. CDR3 length: 13 residues. In germline, CDR1 is LGHNA, CDR2 YSLEER. The CDR3 here is CASSQGQGAQQYF. As DNA, the CDR3 is TGCGCCAGCAGCCAGGGACAGGGGGCGCAGCAGTACTTC.

The rearrangement uses TRBV15 and TRBJ2-7, with unresolved D. Trimming pared 7 bases from V and 4 bases from J, leaving 32 bases between. The CDR3 loop spans 19 amino acids. The germline V gene encodes CDR1 LNHNV and CDR2 YYDKDF (reference sequence). The CDR3 DNA reads TGTGCCACCACCAAGAATCTGAACGCGAACAGAAAGGGTTCATACGAGCAGTACTTC. It is translated as CATTKNLNANRKGSYEQYF.

The chain joins TRBV7-9 to TRBJ2-3; 12 bases fit TRBD2. Losses at the gene ends were 6 bases for V and 2 bases for J; bases not matched to a gene: 9. The CDR3 sequence is 17 residues long. Germline values: CDR1 SEHNR, CDR2 FQNEAQ (reference sequence). The CDR3: CASRPGLAGSTTDTQYF. CDR3 DNA: TGTGCCAGCAGGCCAGGACTAGCGGGATCTACCACAGATACGCAGTATTTT.

A remark on this clone: At one of its ends the junction is not consistent with the germline gene, which may arise from a read error. The chain has TRBV5-1 and TRBJ2-5; 7 bases fit TRBD1. The J call is in doubt because the DNA end fits TRBJ2-7 better. Germline V gene data show CDR1 as SGHRS and CDR2 as YFSETQ. This CDR3 spans 14 amino acids. The CDR3 is CASSDGQVSSEQYF. The DNA for the CDR3 is TGCGCCAGCAGCGACGGACAGGTCTCCTCCGAGCAGTACTTC.

This chain joins TRBV2 and TRBJ2-3; D is undetermined. Trimming shortened V by 6 bases and J by 7 bases, and 23 bases separated the two germline ends. The CDR3 runs 16 residues. Germline V gene lookup returns CDR1 SNHLY and CDR2 FYNNEI. The DNA of the CDR3 is TGTGCCAGCAGGGGCCCCCAGGATGGGGTTAGATATACGCAGTATTTT. This sequence encodes CASRGPQDGVRYTQYF.